What follows is one T cell receptor beta chain and its context. Germline CDR1 LGHDT, CDR2 YNNKEL (reference sequence). The CDR3 covers 14 residues. Trimming took off 5 bases at V and 2 bases at J, with 12 bases between the two ends. The entry originates in a study of blood T cell repertoires in COVID-19. Turning to the study itself: COVID-19 samples collected from the United States, Italy and Spain covered acute and convalescent phases. In each case, the material was cDNA or gDNA derived from T cells, B-cell-depleted T cells, or PBMCs.

As processed by the authors: Researchers report that nucleated cell counts were estimated from reference gene primer amplification. Clones were read by immunoSEQ multiplex PCR, and TCRdb kept only the in-frame ones, dropping some. Clonal size and the V and J genes are those of that table, whereas D and trimming came from the DNA. The sample includes 250,000 to 350,000 clones, about 86% of them seen just once. The specimen was peripheral blood. The TCR was taken from a woman aged 45-59 years with acute or convalescent COVID-19. This rearrangement joins TRBV3-1 (or the pseudogene TRBV3-2) to TRBJ1-2; no firm D call. CDR3 region: CASSGVEENYGYTF. CDR3 DNA: TGTGCCAGCAGCGGAGTCGAAGAGAACTATGGCTACACCTTC.